The clone carrying this T cell receptor (beta chain) has a single count. The antigen remains undetermined. The PCR made use of 60 Vbeta and 13 Jbeta primers. Original methodology: A follow-up analysis tallied 65 million to 80 million unique TCR beta chains, some 11 million shared. Using immunoSEQ multiplex PCR, the repertoire was profiled, and TCRdb retains in-frame clones only, with some absent. The DNA was the basis for D and trimming; V, J and clone size are from that table. The data contain about 140,000 clones, roughly 79% of them singletons. V shed 3 bases, J shed 5 bases, and the junction held 6 bases outside the gene matches. Per the germline V gene, CDR1 is MNHNS and CDR2 is SASEGT. CDR3 size: 15 residues. These data are taken from a study of cytomegalovirus exposure and HLA in healthy donors. As for the study in general: Clustering assigned 70% to 85% of the roughly 400 genotyped donors to the Caucasian-associated ancestry cluster. The study's findings and limits: Cytomegalovirus-associated status was assigned to about 170 TCR beta chains. Among the sequence variants, a highly shared cluster was likely an artifact of sequencing.

This TCR was sampled from a middle-aged woman in good health and CMV-seronegative. The sequencing sample was made of PBMCs. V is TRBV6-1 and J is TRBJ1-4, with 7 bases matching TRBD1. The CDR3 nucleotides are TGTGCCAGCAGTGAGAAAGACAGGGAGAATGAAAAACTGTTTTTT. Its translation is CASSEKDRENEKLFF.